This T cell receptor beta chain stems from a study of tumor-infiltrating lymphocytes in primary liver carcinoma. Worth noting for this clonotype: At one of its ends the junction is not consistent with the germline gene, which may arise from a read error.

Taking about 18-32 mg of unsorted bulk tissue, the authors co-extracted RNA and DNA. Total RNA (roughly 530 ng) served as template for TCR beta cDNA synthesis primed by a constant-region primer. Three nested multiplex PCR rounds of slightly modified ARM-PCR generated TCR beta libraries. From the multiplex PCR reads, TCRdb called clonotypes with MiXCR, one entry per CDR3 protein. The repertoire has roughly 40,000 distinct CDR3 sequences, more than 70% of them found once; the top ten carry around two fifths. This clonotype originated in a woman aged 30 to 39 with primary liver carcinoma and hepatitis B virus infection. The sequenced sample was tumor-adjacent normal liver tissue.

CDR3 sequence reads: CASSSPVSSDTRYF. Written as DNA, the CDR3 is TGTGCCAGCAGCTCACCAGTGAGCTCAGATACGCGGTATTTT. The rearrangement links TRBV11-2 to TRBJ2-3; D call uncertain. Germline CDR1 reads SGHAT; CDR2 reads FQNNGV. This CDR3 region has 14 residues.